Listed below are T cell receptor beta chains from one sample, sequenced in a study of shared clonotypes between healthy human individuals. The protocol was immunoSEQ multiplex PCR, while the TCRdb copy is restricted to in-frame clones and leaves out a portion. The data hold hundreds of thousands of clones, with 92% observed a single time. Material for sequencing was naive CD8+ T cells sorted from blood. These receptors were obtained from a man younger than 40 in good health. CDR3s leave out the opening cysteine and the closing phenylalanine or tryptophan.

len,v_gene,j_gene,CDR3aa
13,TRBV11-2,TRBJ2-1,ASSPLGGLVYEQF
15,TRBV2,TRBJ2-2,ATPTGRIQGGTGELF
11,TRBV28,TRBJ2-7,ASSLNPSYEQY
11,TRBV7-9,TRBJ2-5,ACIGPDEETQY
13,TRBV18,TRBJ2-7,ASSPRTTGRGEQY
17,TRBV28,TRBJ2-3,ASSTGQGESYTSTDTQY
14,TRBV6-1,TRBJ1-2,ASSEAQGPANYGYT
12,TRBV7-3,TRBJ1-1,ASSPTGDDTEAF
11,TRBV29-1,TRBJ2-2,SVEEEVPGELF
13,TRBV7-6,TRBJ2-7,ASSLEGTSSYEQY
15,TRBV27,TRBJ2-3,ASSLRGSTEGTDTQY
13,TRBV19,TRBJ2-2,ASSIGTSSTGELF
13,TRBV6-5,TRBJ2-7,ASRNHRESSYEQY
11,TRBV29-1,TRBJ1-1,SVGQGSVSEAF
10,TRBV29-1,TRBJ2-1,SVKQGAHEQF
12,TRBV15,TRBJ2-2,ATSRGAEAAELF
12,TRBV15,TRBJ1-1,ATSSRGGGTEAF
11,TRBV11-1,TRBJ1-2,ASSPRDNYGYT
13,TRBV5-1,TRBJ2-1,ASMERELPYNEQF
13,TRBV7-9,TRBJ2-3,ASSPFLQGTDTQY
16,TRBV7-8,TRBJ2-7,ASSADRNSEVPSYEQY
11,TRBV7-3,TRBJ2-3,ASSLTGADTQY
12,TRBV6-1,TRBJ1-5,ASSEVFPNQPQH
10,TRBV19,TRBJ2-1,ASSIVPNEQF
14,TRBV27,TRBJ2-3,ASTDLTSGFTDTQY
16,TRBV4-1,TRBJ2-4,ASSQLPWTSGRENIQY
14,TRBV18,TRBJ2-5,ASSPGTSGRGETQY
15,TRBV4-3,TRBJ1-2,ASSQEPGQTTSPIYT
15,TRBV18,TRBJ2-3,ASSPLGAREHTDTQY
9,TRBV7-2,TRBJ1-2,ASRRGYGYT
9,TRBV7-2,TRBJ2-1,ASSLGPEQF
13,TRBV7-8,TRBJ2-7,ASSSTSGSADEQY
13,TRBV7-9,TRBJ2-7,ASSPRQGLSYEQY
10,TRBV7-6,TRBJ2-2,ASARPAGELF
15,TRBV28,TRBJ2-7,ASSVIHNLGTGDEQY
13,TRBV27,TRBJ2-3,ASSFWAASTDTQY
14,TRBV30,TRBJ2-7,AWSFGSGDRGYEQY
12,TRBV28,TRBJ1-4,ASKPTSLNEKLF
13,TRBV19,TRBJ1-1,ASSIKWQYNTEAF
10,TRBV29-1,TRBJ2-1,SVGPVGNEQF
9,TRBV29-1,TRBJ1-1,SVVIGPEAF
12,TRBV11-2,TRBJ2-1,ASSLGQGGYEQF
14,TRBV9,TRBJ1-1,ASSAGTGSLNTEAF
11,TRBV6-4,TRBJ1-1,ASSVGPRAEAF
12,TRBV27,TRBJ2-7,ASSRQVGSYEQY